This TCR beta chain was documented in a study of cytomegalovirus exposure and HLA in healthy donors. Overall study findings and caveats: TCR beta chains numbering approximately 150 were designated cytomegalovirus-associated.

PCR primers comprised 60 Vbeta and 13 Jbeta primers. Assay: immunoSEQ multiplex PCR; the TCRdb copy retains only in-frame clones and omits some. This sample has some 160,000 clones; roughly four fifths occur once, and the top ten carry roughly 0.5%. Remarks on this clone: Its antigen remains unknown.

The junction had 8 bases not matched to a gene; V was cut back by 6 bases and J by 3 bases. Germline CDR1 and CDR2: MGHRA and YSYEKL. This CDR3 spans 14 amino acids. Sample: PBMCs. The TCR sequence derives from a woman between 50 and 59 years old in good health and CMV-seronegative. The V and J genes are TRBV4-1 and TRBJ2-7, with 7 bases fitting TRBD2. The CDR3 nucleotides are TGCGCCAGCAGTCTAGGACTAGGGGACTACGAGCAGTACTTC. It specifies CASSLGLGDYEQYF.